The 5 T cell receptor beta chains in this list originate from one sample, sequenced in a study of shared clonotypes between healthy human individuals. Using immunoSEQ multiplex PCR, the repertoire was profiled, and TCRdb retains in-frame clones only, with some absent. Here the sample spans some 980,000 clones, 60% to 85% being singletons. The sequenced material came from memory CD4+ T cells sorted from blood. Stated subset: CD45RA-negative fraction. The receptor set was obtained from a man younger than 35 in good health.

The chain has TRBV4-3 and TRBJ2-2, with D perhaps TRBD1 (6 bases). V lost 0 bases and J 5 bases, leaving 13 bases between the germline ends. Germline V CDR1 and CDR2: LGHNA, YSLEER. The CDR3 is made up of 16 amino acids. CDR3 coding DNA: TGCGCCAGCAGCCAAGATGAGGGGGTACGGACCGGGGAGCTGTTTTTT. Protein product: CASSQDEGVRTGELFF.

The chain links TRBV6-1 to TRBJ2-4, with 13 nucleotides matching TRBD2. Losses at the gene ends were 6 bases for V and 7 bases for J; bases not matched to a gene: 6. The germline V gene encodes CDR1 MNHNS and CDR2 SASEGT. This CDR3 is built from 15 residues. Written as DNA, the CDR3 is TGTGCCAGCAGGGGGGGGACTAGCGGGATGAACATTCAGTACTTC. Amino acids: CASRGGTSGMNIQYF.

The chain combines TRBV4-1 with TRBJ2-5; D might be TRBD2 (6 bases). The germline gives CDR1 MGHRA, CDR2 YSYEKL. Trimming removed 4 bases at V and 2 bases at J, with 23 bases between. The CDR3 runs 18 residues. The CDR3 bases are TGCGCCAGCAGCCGATTACCCTTAGCGGTAACAACGCAAGAGACCCAGTACTTC. This sequence encodes CASSRLPLAVTTQETQYF.

This clone was seen just once. The chain employs TRBV18 and TRBJ2-5; D call uncertain. The CDR3 extends over 14 amino acids. In germline, CDR1 is KGHSH, CDR2 LQKENI. V lost 3 bases, J lost 1 base, and 9 bases lay in between. The CDR3 DNA follows: TGTGCCAGCTCACCCCGTCCGGGCCAAGAGACCCAGTACTTC. Protein: CASSPRPGQETQYF. The whole variable domain, remainder taken from reference TRBV18 and TRBJ2-5, is NAGVMQNPRHLVRRRGQEARLRCSPMKGHSHVYWYRQLPEEGLKFMVYLQKENIIDESGMPKERFSAEFPKEGPSILRIQQVVRGDSAAYFCASSPRPGQETQYFGPGTRLLVL.

V gene TRBV7-2 combines with J gene TRBJ2-2, with TRBD2 matching over 11 bases. The length of the CDR3 is 15 residues. Germline V gene data show CDR1 as SGHTA and CDR2 as FQGNSA. With 6 bases clipped from V and 5 bases from J, the junction kept 5 bases outside the gene matches. The CDR3 nucleotides are TGTGCCAGCAGGGCTGGACTAGCGGGTACCGGGGAGCTGTTTTTT. Translated: CASRAGLAGTGELFF.